This T cell receptor beta chain was captured by sequencing in a study of cytomegalovirus exposure and HLA in healthy donors. Study-wide findings and caveats: Follow-up analysis later connected one missense variant in DCLRE1C with trimming of TCR beta V- and J-genes.

With regard to this clone: Antigen specificity is unknown.

The PCR had 60 Vbeta and 13 Jbeta primers. The data were produced by immunoSEQ multiplex PCR, yet TCRdb's version contains in-frame clones alone and is incomplete. This repertoire shows more than 140,000 clones, roughly 64% found once; its top ten account for roughly 3.1%. CDR3 length equals 14 residues. V lost 0 bases and J 1 base, leaving 6 bases between the germline ends. Germline V CDR1 and CDR2: MGHRA, YSYEKL. The chain combines TRBV4-1 with TRBJ2-5; D remains unclear. Sequenced: PBMCs. The source of this sequence is a woman in her thirties in good health and CMV-seropositive. The CDR3 DNA reads TGCGCCAGCAGCCAAGATATAATCCAAGAGACCCAGTACTTC. Translated: CASSQDIIQETQYF.